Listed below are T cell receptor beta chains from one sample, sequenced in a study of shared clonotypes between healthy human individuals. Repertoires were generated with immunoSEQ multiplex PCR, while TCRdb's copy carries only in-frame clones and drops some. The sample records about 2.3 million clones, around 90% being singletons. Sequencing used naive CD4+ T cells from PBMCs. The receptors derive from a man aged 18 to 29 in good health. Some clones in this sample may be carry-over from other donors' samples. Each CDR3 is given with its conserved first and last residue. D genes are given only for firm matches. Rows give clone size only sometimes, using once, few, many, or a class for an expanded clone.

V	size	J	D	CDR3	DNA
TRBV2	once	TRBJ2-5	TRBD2	CASSPAGLAGATQYF	TGTGCCAGCAGTCCTGCCGGACTAGCGGGAGCCACCCAGTACTTC
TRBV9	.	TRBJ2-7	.	CASSPFGKTSAYEQYF	TGTGCCAGCAGCCCCTTCGGCAAGACTTCCGCCTACGAGCAGTACTTC
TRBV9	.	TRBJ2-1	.	CASSVDSSAYNEQFF	TGTGCCAGCAGCGTAGATTCTAGCGCGTACAATGAGCAGTTCTTC
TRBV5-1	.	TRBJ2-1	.	CASSLEGSSYNEQFF	TGCGCCAGCAGCTTGGAGGGGTCTTCCTACAATGAGCAGTTCTTC
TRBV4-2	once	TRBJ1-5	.	CASSPIGVSNQPQHF	TGTGCCAGCAGTCCCATAGGGGTGAGCAATCAGCCCCAGCATTTT
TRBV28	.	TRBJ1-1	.	CASSLRQIEAFF	TGTGCCAGCAGTTTAAGGCAGATTGAAGCTTTCTTT
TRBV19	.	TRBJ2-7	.	CASSNPQGGRERDYEQYF	TGTGCCAGTAGTAACCCCCAGGGTGGCAGAGAGAGGGACTACGAGCAGTACTTC
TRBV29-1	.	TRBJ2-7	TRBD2	CSGTLAGEQYF	TGCAGCGGAACCCTAGCGGGAGAGCAGTACTTC
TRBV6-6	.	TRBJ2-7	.	CAAGHEQYF	TGTGCCGCAGGCCACGAGCAGTACTTC
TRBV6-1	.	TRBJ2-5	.	CASSGGQETQYF	TGTGCCAGCAGTGGGGGACAAGAGACCCAGTACTTC
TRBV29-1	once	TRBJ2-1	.	CSVEAGSYNEQFF	TGCAGCGTTGAGGCGGGCTCCTACAATGAGCAGTTCTTC
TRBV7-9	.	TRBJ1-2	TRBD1	CASSFGDRGGYTF	TGTGCCAGCAGCTTTGGGGACAGGGGAGGCTACACCTTC
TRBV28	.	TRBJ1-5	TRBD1	CASKHGTGGLYSNQPQHF	TGTGCCAGCAAACATGGGACAGGGGGTCTTTATAGCAATCAGCCCCAGCATTTT
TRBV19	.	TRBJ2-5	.	CASTPLYGTRRETQYF	TGTGCCAGTACCCCTTTGTACGGGACCCGGCGGGAGACCCAGTACTTC
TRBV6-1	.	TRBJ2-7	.	CASSARVYEQYF	TGTGCCAGCAGCGCCCGGGTCTACGAGCAGTACTTC
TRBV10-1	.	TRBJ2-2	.	CASSVSQITGELFF	TGCGCCAGCAGTGTCTCGCAGATTACCGGGGAGCTGTTTTTT
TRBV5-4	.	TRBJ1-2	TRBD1	CASDITLGTGTLKGYTF	TGTGCCAGCGATATCACACTCGGGACAGGGACCCTAAAGGGCTACACCTTC
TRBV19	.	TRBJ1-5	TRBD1	CASSLSGGAGSVQPQHF	TGTGCCAGTAGTCTATCAGGGGGCGCAGGGAGTGTTCAGCCCCAGCATTTT
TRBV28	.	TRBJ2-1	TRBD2	CASSPTGLAAYNEQFF	TGTGCCAGCAGCCCTACGGGACTAGCGGCCTACAATGAGCAGTTCTTC
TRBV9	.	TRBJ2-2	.	CASSVAEGPLTGELFF	TGTGCCAGCAGCGTAGCGGAGGGCCCATTAACCGGGGAGCTGTTTTTT
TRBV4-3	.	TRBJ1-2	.	CASRRTTGNNYGYTF	TGCGCCAGCAGACGGACAACAGGGAATAACTATGGCTACACCTTC
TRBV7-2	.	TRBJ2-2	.	CASSLTGQGGGELFF	TGTGCCAGCAGCTTAACTGGCCAGGGCGGCGGGGAGCTGTTTTTT
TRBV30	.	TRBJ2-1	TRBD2	CAWSVAGGPYEQFF	TGTGCCTGGAGTGTAGCGGGAGGGCCGTATGAGCAGTTCTTC
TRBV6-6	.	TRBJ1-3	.	CASSYVGAGGNTIYF	TGTGCCAGCAGTTATGTAGGGGCCGGCGGAAACACCATATATTTT
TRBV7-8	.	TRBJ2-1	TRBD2	CASRPAGGRNEQFF	TGTGCCAGCAGACCAGCGGGAGGGAGGAATGAGCAGTTCTTC
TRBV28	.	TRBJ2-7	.	CASSSAPPSAGYEQYF	TGTGCCAGCAGTTCTGCGCCTCCCTCGGCGGGATACGAGCAGTACTTC
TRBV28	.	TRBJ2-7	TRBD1	CASSGQGAYSYEQYF	TGTGCCAGCAGCGGACAGGGGGCTTACTCCTACGAGCAGTACTTC
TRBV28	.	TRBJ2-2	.	CAILLSNTNTGELFF	TGTGCCATCCTTTTGTCCAACACGAACACCGGGGAGCTGTTTTTT
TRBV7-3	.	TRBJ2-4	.	CASSSPHSGNIQYF	TGTGCCAGCAGCTCACCACACAGCGGAAACATTCAGTACTTC
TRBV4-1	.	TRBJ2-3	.	CASSQRGGTIIADTQYF	TGCGCCAGCAGCCAGAGGGGCGGGACCATAATCGCAGATACGCAGTATTTT
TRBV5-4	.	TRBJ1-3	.	CASTREPEEGNTIYF	TGTGCCAGCACCCGCGAGCCGGAGGAGGGAAACACCATATATTTT
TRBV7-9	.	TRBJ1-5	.	CASSLGQVHSNQPQHF	TGTGCCAGCAGCTTAGGGCAGGTTCATAGCAATCAGCCCCAGCATTTT
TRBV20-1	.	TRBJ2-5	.	CSAPGPRQYF	TGCAGTGCCCCGGGACCCCGTCAGTACTTC
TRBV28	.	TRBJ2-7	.	CASRPPGMGVYEQYF	TGTGCCAGCAGACCCCCGGGCATGGGGGTTTACGAGCAGTACTTC
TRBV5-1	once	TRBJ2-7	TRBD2	CASSSTSGPYEQYF	TGCGCCAGCAGCTCCACTAGCGGCCCCTACGAGCAGTACTTC
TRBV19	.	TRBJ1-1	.	CASSSSGTRQAFF	TGTGCCAGTAGCTCTTCCGGGACAAGACAAGCTTTCTTT
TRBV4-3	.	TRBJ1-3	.	CASSPGTTLSGNTIYF	TGCGCCAGCAGTCCAGGGACCACCCTCTCTGGAAACACCATATATTTT
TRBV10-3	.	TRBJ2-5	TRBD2	CAISPGTSGSSQSETQYF	TGTGCCATCAGTCCCGGGACTAGCGGGAGTTCTCAATCAGAGACCCAGTACTTC
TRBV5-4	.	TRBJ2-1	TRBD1	CASSMRQGTYNEQFF	TGTGCCAGCAGCATGAGACAGGGGACCTACAATGAGCAGTTCTTC
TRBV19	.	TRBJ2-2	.	CASSTRRHTGELFF	TGTGCCAGTAGTACAAGACGGCACACCGGGGAGCTGTTTTTT
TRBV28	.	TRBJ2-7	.	CASSLLGGRAYEQYF	TGTGCCAGCAGTTTGCTAGGGGGGAGAGCCTACGAGCAGTACTTC
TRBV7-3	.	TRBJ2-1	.	CASSLGGGKFF	TGTGCCAGCAGCTTAGGGGGCGGGAAGTTCTTC
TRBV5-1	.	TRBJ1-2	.	CASSLTPGNYGYTF	TGCGCCAGCAGCTTGACCCCAGGAAACTATGGCTACACCTTC
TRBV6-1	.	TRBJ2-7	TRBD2	CASSEAIAGANSYEQYF	TGTGCCAGCAGTGAAGCGATAGCGGGAGCAAACTCCTACGAGCAGTACTTC